This T cell receptor (beta chain) was captured in a study of blood T cell repertoires in COVID-19. In the study overall: T cells, B-cell-depleted T cells, or PBMCs supplied cDNA or gDNA.

In the authors' methods: How many nucleated cells were present was estimated from reference gene primer amplification. Sequencing used immunoSEQ multiplex PCR; TCRdb keeps in-frame clones, though not all of them. V, J and clone size were drawn from that table, and D and trimming were deduced from the DNA. Of approximately 100,000 clones in the sample, about 84% were seen once. CDR1 is SQVTM, CDR2 ANQGSEA, per germline. V shed 7 bases and J shed 8 bases, with 20 bases lying between them. The CDR3 extends over 14 amino acids. The material sequenced was peripheral blood. The genes are TRBV29-1 and TRBJ1-4; D is ambiguous. This receptor was identified in a woman between 55 and 75 years old with acute or convalescent COVID-19. CDR3 sequence (DNA): TGCAGCGGTAGTGTCGGAGGAGGTCGCGAAAAACTGTTTTTT. It encodes CSGSVGGGREKLFF.